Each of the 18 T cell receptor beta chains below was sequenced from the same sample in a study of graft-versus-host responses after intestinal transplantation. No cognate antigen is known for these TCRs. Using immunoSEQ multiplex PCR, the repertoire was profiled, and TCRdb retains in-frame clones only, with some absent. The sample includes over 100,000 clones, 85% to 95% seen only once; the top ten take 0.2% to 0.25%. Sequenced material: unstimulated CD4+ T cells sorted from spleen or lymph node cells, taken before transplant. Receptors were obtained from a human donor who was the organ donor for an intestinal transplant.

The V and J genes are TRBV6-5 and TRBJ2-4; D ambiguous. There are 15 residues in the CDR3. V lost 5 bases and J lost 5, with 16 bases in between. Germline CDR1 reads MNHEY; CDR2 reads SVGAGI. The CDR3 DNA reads TGTGCCAGCAGTGTTCCCTCACACCCCCAAAACATTCAGTACTTC. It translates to CASSVPSHPQNIQYF.

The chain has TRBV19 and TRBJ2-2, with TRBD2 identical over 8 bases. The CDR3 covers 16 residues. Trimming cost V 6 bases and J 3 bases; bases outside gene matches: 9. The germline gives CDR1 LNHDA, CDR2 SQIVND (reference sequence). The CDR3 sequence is CASSDFSGRDTGELFF. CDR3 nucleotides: TGTGCCAGTAGCGATTTCAGCGGGAGAGACACCGGGGAGCTGTTTTTT.

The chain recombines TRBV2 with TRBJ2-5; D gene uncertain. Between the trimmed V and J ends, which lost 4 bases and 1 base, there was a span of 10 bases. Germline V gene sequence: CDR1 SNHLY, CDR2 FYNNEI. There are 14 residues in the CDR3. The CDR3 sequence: CASSAEQLQETQYF. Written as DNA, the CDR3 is TGTGCCAGCAGTGCCGAGCAGCTCCAAGAGACCCAGTACTTC.

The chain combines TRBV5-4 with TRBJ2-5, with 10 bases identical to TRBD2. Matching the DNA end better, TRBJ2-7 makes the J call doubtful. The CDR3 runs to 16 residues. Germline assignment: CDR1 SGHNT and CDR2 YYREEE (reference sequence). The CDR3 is CASRGQEREGAYEQYF. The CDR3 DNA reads TGTGCCAGCAGGGGACAGGAGCGGGAGGGAGCCTACGAGCAGTACTTC.

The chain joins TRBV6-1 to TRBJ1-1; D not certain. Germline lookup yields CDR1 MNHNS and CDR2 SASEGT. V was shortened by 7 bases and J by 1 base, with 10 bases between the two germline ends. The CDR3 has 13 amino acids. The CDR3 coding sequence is TGTGCCAGCACGTGGGCAGGGAACACTGAAGCTTTCTTT. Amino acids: CASTWAGNTEAFF.

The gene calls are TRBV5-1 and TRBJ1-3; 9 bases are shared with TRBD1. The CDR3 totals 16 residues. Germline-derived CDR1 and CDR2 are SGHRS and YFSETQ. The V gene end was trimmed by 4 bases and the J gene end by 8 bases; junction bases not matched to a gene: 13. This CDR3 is CASSPGVGQGLDTIYF. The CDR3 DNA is TGCGCCAGCAGCCCGGGAGTGGGACAGGGTCTGGACACCATATATTTT. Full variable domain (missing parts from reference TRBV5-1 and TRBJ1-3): KAGVTQTPRYLIKTRGQQVTLSCSPISGHRSVSWYQQTPGQGLQFLFEYFSETQRNKGNFPGRFSGRQFSNSRSEMNVSTLELGDSALYLCASSPGVGQGLDTIYFGEGSWLTVV.

The CDR3 loop reads CAWGRAAQETQYF. The CDR3 DNA sequence: TGTGCCTGGGGTCGGGCAGCTCAAGAGACCCAGTACTTC. This sequence joins TRBV30 and TRBJ2-5; D gene uncertain. This CDR3 contains 13 residues. Germline V lookup: CDR1 GTSNPN, CDR2 SVGIG (reference sequence). With 5 bases removed from V and 2 bases from J, the gap between germline ends came to 12 bases.

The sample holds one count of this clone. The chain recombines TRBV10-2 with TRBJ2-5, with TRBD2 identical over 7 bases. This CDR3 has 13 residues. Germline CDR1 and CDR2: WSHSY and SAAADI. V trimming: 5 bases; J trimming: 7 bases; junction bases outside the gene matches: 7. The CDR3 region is CASSRREGGTQYF. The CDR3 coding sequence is TGCGCCAGCAGTAGGAGGGAGGGAGGGACCCAGTACTTC.

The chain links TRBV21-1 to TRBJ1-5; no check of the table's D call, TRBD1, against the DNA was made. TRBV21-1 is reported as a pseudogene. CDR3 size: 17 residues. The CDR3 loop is CASSKCGDRENNQPQHF. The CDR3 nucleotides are TGTGCCAGCAGCAAATGTGGGGACAGGGAGAACAATCAGCCCCAGCATTTT.

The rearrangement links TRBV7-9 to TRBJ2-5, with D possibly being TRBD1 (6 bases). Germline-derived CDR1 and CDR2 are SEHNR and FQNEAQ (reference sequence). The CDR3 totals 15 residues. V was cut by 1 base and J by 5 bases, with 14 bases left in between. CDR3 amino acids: CASSLGAGERETQYF. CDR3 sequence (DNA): TGTGCCAGCAGCTTAGGGGCAGGGGAGAGGGAGACCCAGTACTTC.

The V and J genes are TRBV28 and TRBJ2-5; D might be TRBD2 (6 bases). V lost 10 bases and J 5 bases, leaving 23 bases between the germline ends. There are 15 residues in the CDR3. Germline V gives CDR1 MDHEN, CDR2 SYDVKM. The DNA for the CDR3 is TGTGCCACCGCCGCGGGGAGCCTAATGGGGGAGACCCAGTACTTC. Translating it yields CATAAGSLMGETQYF.

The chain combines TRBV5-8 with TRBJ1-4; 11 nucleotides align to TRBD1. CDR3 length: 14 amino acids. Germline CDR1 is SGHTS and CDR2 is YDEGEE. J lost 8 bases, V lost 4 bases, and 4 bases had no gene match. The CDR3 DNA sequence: TGTGCCAGCAGCCCGGGACAGGGGGTGGAAAAACTGTTTTTT. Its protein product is CASSPGQGVEKLFF. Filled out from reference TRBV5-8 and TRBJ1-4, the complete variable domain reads EAGVTQSPTHLIKTRGQQATLRCSPISGHTSVYWYQQALGLGLQFLLWYDEGEERNRGNFPPRFSGRQFPNYSSELNVNALELEDSALYLCASSPGQGVEKLFFGSGTQLSVL.

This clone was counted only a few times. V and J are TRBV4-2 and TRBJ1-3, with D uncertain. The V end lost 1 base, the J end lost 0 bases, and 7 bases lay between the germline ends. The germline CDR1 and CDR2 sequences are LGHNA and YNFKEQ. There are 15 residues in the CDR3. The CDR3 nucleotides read TGTGCCAGCAGCCAAGTCGGATACTCTGGAAACACCATATATTTT. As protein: CASSQVGYSGNTIYF.

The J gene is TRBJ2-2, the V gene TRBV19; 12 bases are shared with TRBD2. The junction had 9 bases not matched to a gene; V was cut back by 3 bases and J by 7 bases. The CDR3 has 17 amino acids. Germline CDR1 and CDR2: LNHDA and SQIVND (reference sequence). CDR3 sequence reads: CASSIRRLAGVGGELFF. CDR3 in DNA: TGTGCCAGTAGTATCCGAAGACTAGCGGGAGTCGGCGGGGAGCTGTTTTTT. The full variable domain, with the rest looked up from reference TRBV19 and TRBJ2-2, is DGGITQSPKYLFRKEGQNVTLSCEQNLNHDAMYWYRQDPGQGLRLIYYSQIVNDFQKGDIAEGYSVSREKKESFPLTVTSAQKNPTAFYLCASSIRRLAGVGGELFFGEGSRLTVL.

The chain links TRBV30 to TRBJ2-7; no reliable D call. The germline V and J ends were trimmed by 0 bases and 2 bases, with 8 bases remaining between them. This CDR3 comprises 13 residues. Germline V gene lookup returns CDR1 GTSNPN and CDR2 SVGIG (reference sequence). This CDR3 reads CAWSVTSPYEQYF. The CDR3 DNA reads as TGTGCCTGGAGTGTCACGTCCCCCTACGAGCAGTACTTC. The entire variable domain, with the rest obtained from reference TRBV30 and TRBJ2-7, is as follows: SQTIHQWPATLVQPVGSPLSLECTVEGTSNPNLYWYRQAAGRGLQLLFYSVGIGQISSEVPQNLSASRPQDRQFILSSKKLLLSDSGFYLCAWSVTSPYEQYFGPGTRLTVT.

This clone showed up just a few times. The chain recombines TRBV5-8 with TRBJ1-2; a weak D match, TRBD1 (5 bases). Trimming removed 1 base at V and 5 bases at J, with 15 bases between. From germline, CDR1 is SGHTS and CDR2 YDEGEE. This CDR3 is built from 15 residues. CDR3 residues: CASSLPISRQYGYTF. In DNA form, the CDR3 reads TGTGCCAGCAGCTTGCCCATTTCTCGACAGTATGGCTACACCTTC.

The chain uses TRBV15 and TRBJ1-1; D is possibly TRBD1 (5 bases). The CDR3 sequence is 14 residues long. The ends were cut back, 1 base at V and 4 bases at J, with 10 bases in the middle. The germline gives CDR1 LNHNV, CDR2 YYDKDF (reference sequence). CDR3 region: CATSRVYGGTEAFF. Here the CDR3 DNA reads TGTGCCACCAGCAGAGTTTACGGGGGCACTGAAGCTTTCTTT.

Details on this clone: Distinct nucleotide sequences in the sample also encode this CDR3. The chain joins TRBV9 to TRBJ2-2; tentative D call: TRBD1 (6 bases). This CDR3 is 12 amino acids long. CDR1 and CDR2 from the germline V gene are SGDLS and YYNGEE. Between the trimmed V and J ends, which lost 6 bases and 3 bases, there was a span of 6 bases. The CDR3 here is CASKGDTGELFF. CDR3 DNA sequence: TGTGCCAGCAAGGGGGACACCGGGGAGCTGTTTTTT.